Presented here are 17 T cell receptor beta chains from one specimen sequenced in a study of beta chain features in type 1 diabetes. Of the isolated RNA, all was reverse transcribed, and so the sequenced material was expressed TCRB transcripts. Profiled with immunoSEQ multiplex PCR; TCRdb holds only in-frame clones, not every one. The sample contains roughly 500,000 clones, approximately 28% of which appear only once. The material sequenced was naive CD4+ T cells from blood. These TCRs come from a man aged 18 to 30 in good health.

This clone came up a few times. This chain links TRBV7-9 with TRBJ2-2; no clear D. Looked up from germline, CDR1 is SEHNR and CDR2 is FQNEAQ (reference sequence). Trimming removed 8 bases at V and 4 bases at J, with 11 bases between. The CDR3 consists of 13 residues. As DNA, the CDR3 is TGTGCCAGCGAGGCAATCGGCACCGGGGAGCTGTTTTTT. This sequence encodes CASEAIGTGELFF.

This clone has just a few counts. The V gene is TRBV29-1, the J gene TRBJ1-2; D ambiguous. The length of the CDR3 is 14 residues. With 6 bases removed from V and 0 bases from J, the gap between germline ends came to 14 bases. The germline V gene has CDR1 SQVTM and CDR2 ANQGSEA. The CDR3 DNA follows: TGCAGCGTCATAAAGGATATGGCTAACTATGGCTACACCTTC. Amino acids: CSVIKDMANYGYTF.

The chain employs TRBV30 and TRBJ2-1, with 10 bases fitting TRBD2. The germline gives CDR1 GTSNPN, CDR2 SVGIG (reference sequence). The trim removed 3 bases at V and 6 bases at J, leaving 5 bases unmatched. The CDR3 runs to 14 residues. The CDR3 here is CAWRLAGVFNEQFF. DNA for the CDR3: TGTGCCTGGAGGCTAGCGGGAGTATTCAATGAGCAGTTCTTC.

The CDR3 spells CASSVSGARADTQYF. The CDR3 DNA sequence: TGTGCCAGCAGCGTTAGCGGGGCCAGGGCAGATACGCAGTATTTT. The genes are TRBV7-2 and TRBJ2-3; 8 positions match TRBD2. There are 15 residues in the CDR3. Germline V gene sequence: CDR1 SGHTA, CDR2 FQGNSA. V lost 5 bases to trimming and J lost 4 bases; unmatched junction nucleotides: 8.

J is TRBJ1-1 and V is TRBV7-2; TRBD1 agrees at 8 bases. Looked up from germline, CDR1 is SGHTA and CDR2 is FQGNSA. V lost 2 bases, J lost 5 bases, and 4 bases stayed unmatched. The CDR3 covers 14 residues. CDR3 residues: CASSLLQGETEAFF. In DNA, the CDR3 is TGTGCCAGCAGCTTATTACAGGGGGAAACTGAAGCTTTCTTT.

This clone has just a few counts. J is TRBJ1-1 and V is TRBV10-3; TRBD1 is a possible D gene (5 bases). CDR1 and CDR2 (germline): ENHRY, SYGVKD. This CDR3 contains 16 residues. The germline V and J ends were trimmed by 4 bases and 7 bases, with 22 bases remaining between them. The CDR3 DNA is TGTGCCATCAGTGGCGGCCAGGCAGGGCGGGTCAATGAAGCTTTCTTT. Protein sequence: CAISGGQAGRVNEAFF.

The V call is TRBV7-3, the J call TRBJ2-1; 9 bases are a match to TRBD2. The CDR3 spans 15 residues. Trimming took 3 bases from V and 6 from J; bases not matched to a gene: 6. Germline CDR1 and CDR2: SGHTA and FQGTGA. In nucleotides, the CDR3 is TGTGCCAGCAGCTTCGGGGCGGGAGGGAGCAATGAGCAGTTCTTC. Amino acids: CASSFGAGGSNEQFF.

The rearrangement joins TRBV2 to TRBJ1-5; D remains unclear. Trimming stripped 4 bases from V and 6 bases from J, with 10 bases between. Germline V gives CDR1 SNHLY, CDR2 FYNNEI. The CDR3 consists of 13 residues. DNA for the CDR3: TGTGCCAGCAGTGTCGAGGGTAGTCAGCCCCAGCATTTT. Protein sequence: CASSVEGSQPQHF. The full variable domain, rest sourced from reference TRBV2 and TRBJ1-5, is EPEVTQTPSHQVTQMGQEVILRCVPISNHLYFYWYRQILGQKVEFLVSFYNNEISEKSEIFDDQFSVERPDGSNFTLKIRSTKLEDSAMYFCASSVEGSQPQHFGDGTRLSIL.

In this sample, this clone turned up a few times. The gene calls are TRBV7-3 and TRBJ1-2; a weak D match, TRBD1 (6 bases). The CDR3 is 15 amino acids. CDR1 SGHTA and CDR2 FQGTGA come from the germline V gene. Trimming removed 5 bases at V and 4 bases at J, with 17 bases between. The CDR3 nucleotides read TGTGCCAGCAGCCCCGGCGGGGGCGCAGTCTATGGCTACACCTTC. This translates into CASSPGGGAVYGYTF.

The rearrangement uses TRBV10-3 and TRBJ1-2, with a weak D call TRBD1 (6 bases). CDR3 length equals 15 residues. Germline lookup yields CDR1 ENHRY and CDR2 SYGVKD. Trimming removed 11 bases at V and 4 bases at J, with 23 bases between. The CDR3 sequence: CAASPGTPSSYGYTF. The CDR3 DNA sequence: TGTGCCGCTTCACCAGGGACACCAAGCAGCTATGGCTACACCTTC.

For this clone: Other nucleotide sequences from this sample produce the same CDR3. The gene calls are TRBV5-1 and TRBJ1-4, with unresolved D. Germline V gene lookup returns CDR1 SGHRS and CDR2 YFSETQ. Between the trimmed V and J ends, which lost 4 bases and 5 bases, there was a span of 12 bases. The CDR3 consists of 14 residues. CDR3 sequence reads: CASSLTGLNEKLFF. In DNA, the CDR3 is TGCGCCAGCAGCCTGACGGGTCTAAATGAAAAACTGTTTTTT.

This clone occurred a few times. The chain recombines TRBV7-8 with TRBJ2-5, with no clear D. Germline CDR1 SGHVS, CDR2 FQNEAQ. Trimming stripped 2 bases from V and 5 bases from J, with 15 bases between. This CDR3 is 15 amino acids long. The CDR3 DNA is TGTGCCAGCAGCTTAATGGCCACATCAAGGGAGACCCAGTACTTC. Amino acids: CASSLMATSRETQYF.

This clone was observed a handful of times. The genes are TRBV4-3 and TRBJ1-2; 7 bases match TRBD1. Germline V gene data show CDR1 as LGHNA and CDR2 as YSLEER. Trimming removed 1 base from V and 4 bases from J; junction bases left unmatched: 3. CDR3 length: 14 amino acids. CDR3 residues: CASSQGGTAYGYTF. DNA of the CDR3: TGCGCCAGCAGCCAAGGAGGGACAGCCTATGGCTACACCTTC.

The chain uses TRBV27 and TRBJ1-1; 8 positions match TRBD1. The CDR3 covers 17 residues. CDR1 MNHEY and CDR2 SMNVEV come from the germline V gene (reference sequence). The V gene end was trimmed by 5 bases and the J gene end by 0 bases; junction bases not matched to a gene: 11. CDR3 coding DNA: TGTGCCAGCAGTCCCCGGACAGGGCGGGTGATGAACACTGAAGCTTTCTTT. Translated: CASSPRTGRVMNTEAFF.

V usage is TRBV2 and J usage is TRBJ1-1; D not certain. The V gene's germline CDR1 is SNHLY and CDR2 FYNNEI. The CDR3 is 13 residues long. Trimming removed 6 bases from V and 2 bases from J, with 10 bases in between. The CDR3 DNA reads as TGTGCCAGCAGGGACGGAATAAACACTGAAGCTTTCTTT. It is translated as CASRDGINTEAFF.

The chain links TRBV19 to TRBJ2-5, with D unresolved. Trimming took off 7 bases at V and 1 base at J, with 10 bases between the two ends. The CDR3 totals 13 residues. From germline, CDR1 is LNHDA and CDR2 SQIVND (reference sequence). The CDR3 region has the DNA TGTGCCAGTAAGGTCGGCGGCCAAGAGACCCAGTACTTC. Amino acid sequence: CASKVGGQETQYF.

This clone was counted between two and nine times. This chain joins TRBV29-1 and TRBJ1-4; D not resolved. Germline V gene lookup returns CDR1 SQVTM and CDR2 ANQGSEA. The CDR3 is made up of 14 amino acids. The V gene lost 0 bases and the J gene lost 0 bases, with 5 bases spanning the gap. The CDR3: CSVEDRATNEKLFF. Written as DNA, the CDR3 is TGCAGCGTTGAAGATCGGGCAACTAATGAAAAACTGTTTTTT.